A single sample gave rise to the 32 T cell receptor beta chains below, sequenced in a study of beta chain features in type 1 diabetes (dated 2018 in TCRdb). To prepare the library, the immunoSEQ multiplex PCR assay was applied. The entire amount of isolated RNA was reverse transcribed using the High Capacity cDNA Reverse Transcription Kit, so the sequenced TCRB transcripts were expressed ones. In TCRdb, the immuneACCESS table is reduced to in-frame sequences with V and J assigned. These tables do not hold every clone; where another copy was compared, an unresolved V gene accounts for under half, and the others remain unexplained. In all, the sample holds roughly 380,000 clones, and about 18% of those were seen once. The top ten hold 0.044% of the sample. Sequencing was carried out using naive CD4+ T cells from blood. Sample cell subset or site, as interpreted from the label and publication: true naive CD4+ T cells. These TCRs come from a woman aged 18-30 years in good health.

This clone was counted a few times. The chain recombines TRBV6-6 with TRBJ2-3; D unresolved. CDR1 MNHNY and CDR2 SVGAGI come from the germline V gene (reference sequence). Between the trimmed V and J ends, which lost 8 bases and 1 base, there was a span of 7 bases. CDR3 length: 12 amino acids. Here the CDR3 reads CASLLGTDTQYF. CDR3 sequence (DNA): TGTGCCAGCCTTCTTGGCACAGATACGCAGTATTTT.

V is TRBV2 and J is TRBJ1-1; tentatively, D is TRBD1 (6 bases). CDR3 size: 15 residues. Looked up from germline, CDR1 is SNHLY and CDR2 is FYNNEI. The CDR3 sequence: CAGLGGLRMNTEAFF. Written as DNA, the CDR3 is TGTGCGGGGCTGGGGGGGCTTCGGATGAACACTGAAGCTTTCTTT. The variable domain in full, completed from reference TRBV2 and TRBJ1-1, reads EPEVTQTPSHQVTQMGQEVILRCVPISNHLYFYWYRQILGQKVEFLVSFYNNEISEKSEIFDDQFSVERPDGSNFTLKIRSTKLEDSAMYFCAGLGGLRMNTEAFFGQGTRLTVV.

The sample holds a few counts of this clone. The chain employs TRBV5-1 and TRBJ2-7; 8 bases map to TRBD1. Per germline, CDR1 SGHRS and CDR2 YFSETQ. This CDR3 is built from 14 residues. Trimming cost V 3 bases and J 1 base; bases outside gene matches: 3. CDR3 DNA: TGCGCCAGCAGCTCAGGACAGGGTTCCTACGAGCAGTACTTC. The encoded protein is CASSSGQGSYEQYF.

This clone came up a few times. The rearrangement uses TRBV5-1 and TRBJ2-1; 13 bases fit TRBD2. The CDR3 covers 18 residues. Unmatched junction bases numbered 9, after V lost 0 bases and J lost 6 bases. CDR1 SGHRS and CDR2 YFSETQ come from the germline V gene. The CDR3 loop is CASSLALTSGRAANEQFF. The CDR3 bases are TGCGCCAGCAGCTTGGCCCTTACTAGCGGGAGGGCCGCCAATGAGCAGTTCTTC.

J is TRBJ2-7 and V is TRBV6-5; unclear D gene. Trimming took 2 bases from V and 0 from J, leaving 11 bases between them. This CDR3 has 15 amino acids. CDR1 and CDR2 (germline): MNHEY, SVGAGI. CDR3 amino acids: CASSYLPVASYEQYF. The CDR3 DNA reads TGTGCCAGCAGTTACCTCCCGGTAGCCTCCTACGAGCAGTACTTC.

The J gene is TRBJ2-5, the V gene TRBV5-4; the D gene is possibly TRBD2 (5 bases). The CDR3 runs to 14 residues. V lost 7 bases to trimming and J lost 1 base, with 14 bases between them. Germline CDR1 and CDR2: SGHNT and YYREEE (reference sequence). CDR3 DNA: TGTGCCAGCGCCGTGGGGAGATTCCAAGAGACCCAGTACTTC. It translates to CASAVGRFQETQYF. Full variable domain (outside the CDR3, taken from reference TRBV5-4 and TRBJ2-5): ETGVTQSPTHLIKTRGQQVTLRCSSQSGHNTVSWYQQALGQGPQFIFQYYREEENGRGNFPPRFSGLQFPNYSSELNVNALELDDSALYLCASAVGRFQETQYFGPGTRLLVL.

The gene calls are TRBV19 and TRBJ2-3, with D maybe TRBD2 (6 bases). Trimming shortened V by 10 bases and J by 1 base, and 18 bases separated the two germline ends. This CDR3 is 15 amino acids long. Germline-derived CDR1 and CDR2 are LNHDA and SQIVND (reference sequence). The CDR3 sequence: CATSFRDSGTDTQYF. The CDR3, as DNA: TGTGCCACCAGCTTCCGGGACTCAGGCACAGATACGCAGTATTTT.

This clone was observed a few times. The chain joins TRBV7-8 to TRBJ1-2; 7 bases agree with TRBD1. This CDR3 has 12 residues. V gave up 4 bases and J gave up 5 bases; unmatched junction bases: 1. The germline V gene encodes CDR1 SGHVS and CDR2 FQNEAQ. The DNA of the CDR3 is TGTGCCAGCAGCTGGGGACAGTATGGCTACACCTTC. Translated, it gives CASSWGQYGYTF.

The chain combines TRBV30 with TRBJ2-7; TRBD2 is a possible D gene (6 bases). Germline loops: CDR1 GTSNPN, CDR2 SVGIG (reference sequence). V was pared by 2 bases and J by 11 bases, with 16 bases between. The CDR3 loop spans 12 amino acids. Here the CDR3 DNA reads TGTGCCTGGAGTAAGGTGGGGGGATTAGAGTACTTC. Translation gives CAWSKVGGLEYF.

The chain links TRBV19 to TRBJ2-1; TRBD1 aligns across 7 bases. Unmatched junction bases numbered 5, after V lost 6 bases and J lost 0 bases. CDR1 and CDR2 (germline): LNHDA, SQIVND (reference sequence). This CDR3 spans 15 amino acids. For the CDR3, the DNA is TGTGCCAGTAGCCATCCAGGGGGCTCCTACAATGAGCAGTTCTTC. Its translation: CASSHPGGSYNEQFF.

This clone was seen more than once but under ten times. The V and J genes are TRBV15 and TRBJ2-7; possible D gene TRBD2, 5 bases. The V gene lost 3 bases and the J gene lost 4 bases, with 7 bases spanning the gap. Germline V gene data show CDR1 as LNHNV and CDR2 as YYDKDF (reference sequence). There are 12 residues in the CDR3. The CDR3 spells CATSSDYYEQYF. The CDR3 DNA follows: TGTGCCACCAGCAGTGACTATTACGAGCAGTACTTC.

The chain couples TRBV15 to TRBJ1-2; no clear D gene. CDR1 and CDR2 (germline): LNHNV, YYDKDF (reference sequence). CDR3 length: 12 amino acids. Trimming shortened V by 4 bases and J by 3 bases, and 6 bases separated the two germline ends. CDR3 protein: CATSKLDYGYTF. Here the CDR3 DNA reads TGTGCCACCAGCAAACTGGACTATGGCTACACCTTC.

In its sample, this clone was seen a few times. The chain couples TRBV6-5 to TRBJ1-6; weak D call: TRBD1 (5 bases). In germline, CDR1 is MNHEY, CDR2 SVGAGI. The CDR3 runs 14 residues. V was trimmed by 7 bases and J by 9 bases, leaving 16 bases between them. DNA of the CDR3: TGTGCCAGCACTTTAACAACAAGGGGTTCACCCCTCCACTTT. Encoded protein: CASTLTTRGSPLHF.

The chain joins TRBV30 to TRBJ1-4; TRBD1 aligns across 11 bases. This CDR3 comprises 16 residues. CDR1 is GTSNPN, CDR2 SVGIG, per germline (reference sequence). Trimming took 6 bases from V and 5 from J; bases not matched to a gene: 11. This CDR3 reads CACTRTGGVLNEKLFF. The CDR3 nucleotides read TGTGCCTGTACCCGGACAGGGGGCGTCCTCAATGAAAAACTGTTTTTT.

In its sample, this clone was seen a few times. V usage is TRBV9 and J usage is TRBJ1-6; D not certain. V lost 4 bases to trimming and J lost 9 bases, with 14 bases between them. The germline CDR1 and CDR2 sequences are SGDLS and YYNGEE. This CDR3 is built from 14 residues. CDR3 sequence: CASSLRVDGSPLHF. CDR3 nucleotides: TGTGCCAGCAGCCTGCGGGTGGATGGTTCACCCCTCCACTTT.

The chain recombines TRBV7-2 with TRBJ2-5; tentatively, D is TRBD2 (6 bases). V was trimmed by 2 bases and J by 1 base, leaving 11 bases between them. CDR3 length: 15 residues. In germline, CDR1 is SGHTA, CDR2 FQGNSA. The CDR3, as DNA: TGTGCCAGCAGCTTACGTGGGCGGGGCCAAGAGACCCAGTACTTC. Its translation: CASSLRGRGQETQYF. The whole variable domain, remainder taken from reference TRBV7-2 and TRBJ2-5, is GAGVSQSPSNKVTEKGKDVELRCDPISGHTALYWYRQSLGQGLEFLIYFQGNSAPDKSGLPSDRFSAERTGGSVSTLTIQRTQQEDSAVYLCASSLRGRGQETQYFGPGTRLLVL.

This sequence joins TRBV9 and TRBJ2-1; 8 positions agree with TRBD2. The V gene end was trimmed by 4 bases and the J gene end by 4 bases; junction bases not matched to a gene: 10. This CDR3 region has 16 residues. The V gene's germline CDR1 is SGDLS and CDR2 YYNGEE. CDR3 protein: CASSPRLARPYNEQFF. The CDR3 DNA reads TGTGCCAGCAGCCCCAGACTAGCGAGGCCTTACAATGAGCAGTTCTTC.

The chain joins TRBV6-1 to TRBJ2-3; unclear D gene. This CDR3 is 12 amino acids long. Germline CDR1 and CDR2: MNHNS and SASEGT. V was cut by 7 bases and J by 5 bases, with 10 bases left in between. CDR3 sequence: CASTAVRDTQYF. DNA of the CDR3: TGTGCCAGCACTGCGGTCCGAGATACGCAGTATTTT.

This clone has a handful of counts. The chain combines TRBV6-1 with TRBJ1-1; 7 bases are shared with TRBD1. CDR1 MNHNS and CDR2 SASEGT come from the germline V gene. CDR3 size: 15 residues. V was pared by 2 bases and J by 5 bases, with 8 bases of the junction left unmatched. The CDR3 sequence is CASSELDRVRTEAFF. The CDR3 region has the DNA TGTGCCAGCAGTGAACTCGACAGGGTTAGGACTGAAGCTTTCTTT.

The chain uses TRBV18 and TRBJ2-2; 8 nucleotides match TRBD1. V shed 8 bases, J shed 5 bases, and the junction held 4 bases outside the gene matches. This CDR3 has 13 residues. Germline loops: CDR1 KGHSH, CDR2 LQKENI. CDR3: CASADRDTGELFF. In DNA, the CDR3 is TGTGCCAGCGCGGACAGGGATACCGGGGAGCTGTTTTTT. The full variable domain, completed using reference TRBV18 and TRBJ2-2, is NAGVMQNPRHLVRRRGQEARLRCSPMKGHSHVYWYRQLPEEGLKFMVYLQKENIIDESGMPKERFSAEFPKEGPSILRIQQVVRGDSAAYFCASADRDTGELFFGEGSRLTVL.

The chain carries TRBV5-6 and TRBJ2-7; 8 bases map to TRBD2. Germline lookup yields CDR1 SGHDT and CDR2 YYEEEE. The CDR3 is 13 residues long. The ends lost 6 bases at V and 3 bases at J; junction bases unmatched: 5. CDR3 sequence: CASILAGGYEQYF. CDR3 coding DNA: TGTGCCAGCATCCTCGCGGGGGGCTACGAGCAGTACTTC.

The chain uses TRBV10-2 and TRBJ2-7; possibly TRBD1 for D (8 bases). CDR3 size: 12 residues. Germline CDR1 reads WSHSY; CDR2 reads SAAADI. Trimming shortened V by 6 bases and J by 11 bases, and 17 bases separated the two germline ends. The CDR3 loop reads CASRWEGQEKYF. The CDR3 DNA reads as TGCGCCAGCAGATGGGAGGGACAGGAAAAGTACTTC.

The chain combines TRBV2 with TRBJ2-5, with 10 bases identical to TRBD1. The germline CDR1 and CDR2 sequences are SNHLY and FYNNEI. This CDR3 comprises 13 residues. With 6 bases clipped from V and 4 bases from J, the junction kept 2 bases outside the gene matches. As DNA, the CDR3 is TGTGCCAGCAGAGGGACAGGGGCAGAGACCCAGTACTTC. Its protein is CASRGTGAETQYF. Using reference TRBV2 and TRBJ2-5 for the parts outside the CDR3, the full variable domain is EPEVTQTPSHQVTQMGQEVILRCVPISNHLYFYWYRQILGQKVEFLVSFYNNEISEKSEIFDDQFSVERPDGSNFTLKIRSTKLEDSAMYFCASRGTGAETQYFGPGTRLLVL.

This clone appeared a few times. V gene TRBV25-1 combines with J gene TRBJ1-1; tentative D call: TRBD1 (6 bases). There are 13 residues in the CDR3. V dropped 3 bases and J dropped 2 bases, with 7 bases sitting between them. The germline V gene encodes CDR1 MGHDK and CDR2 SYGVNS. The CDR3 spells CASSEGANTEAFF. The CDR3 DNA reads as TGTGCCAGCAGTGAGGGGGCCAACACTGAAGCTTTCTTT.

This clone was detected a few times. The rearrangement uses TRBV2 and TRBJ1-4; D remains ambiguous. CDR1 is SNHLY, CDR2 FYNNEI, per germline. V lost 7 bases and J 8 bases, leaving 14 bases between the germline ends. This CDR3 has 13 residues. The CDR3 sequence is CASMVRGPEKLFF. CDR3 nucleotide sequence: TGTGCCAGCATGGTCCGAGGCCCCGAAAAACTGTTTTTT.

In this sample, this clone turned up a few times. The J gene is TRBJ1-2, the V gene TRBV5-1; maybe TRBD1 (5 bases). Trimming removed 6 bases from V and 7 bases from J, with 19 bases in between. CDR1 and CDR2 (germline): SGHRS, YFSETQ. This CDR3 has 14 residues. Here the CDR3 DNA reads TGCGCCAGCAAGGTGGTGGGGCTTGATGGTGGCTACACCTTC. Its translation is CASKVVGLDGGYTF.

CDR3 sequence: CAIRTSASSYEQYF. CDR3 DNA: TGTGCCATCAGAACTAGCGCCTCTTCCTACGAGCAGTACTTC. This rearrangement joins TRBV10-3 to TRBJ2-7; 7 bases are a match to TRBD2. This CDR3 is built from 14 residues. Germline V CDR1 and CDR2: ENHRY, SYGVKD. V gave up 6 bases and J gave up 1 base; unmatched junction bases: 6.

The chain employs TRBV11-3 and TRBJ2-6, with D tentatively TRBD2 (5 bases). The germline V and J ends were trimmed by 5 bases and 1 base, with 12 bases remaining between them. Germline V gene data show CDR1 as SGHNT and CDR2 as YENEEA. The CDR3 runs 16 residues. The CDR3 protein is CASSVRTWSGANVLTF. DNA for the CDR3: TGTGCCAGCAGCGTCCGGACTTGGTCTGGGGCCAACGTCCTGACTTTC.

This clone was counted a few times. This chain uses TRBV6-5 with TRBJ1-2; D unclear. Trimming left V 2 bases short and J 4 bases short, with 14 bases between. Germline CDR1 is MNHEY and CDR2 is SVGAGI. This CDR3 is built from 15 residues. The CDR3 region has the DNA TGTGCCAGCAGTTACCTCGGACGGGAACTCTATGGCTACACCTTC. This sequence encodes CASSYLGRELYGYTF.

The rearrangement links TRBV18 to TRBJ2-1; D remains ambiguous. Germline loops: CDR1 KGHSH, CDR2 LQKENI. The CDR3 runs 13 residues. Trimming took 3 bases from V and 2 from J, leaving 5 bases between them. The DNA for the CDR3 is TGTGCCAGCTCACCGGCTGCCTACAATGAGCAGTTCTTC. This translates into CASSPAAYNEQFF.

The chain recombines TRBV5-4 with TRBJ2-5; D remains unclear. Germline CDR1 SGHNT, CDR2 YYREEE (reference sequence). This CDR3 has 15 residues. The V gene lost 4 bases and the J gene lost 2 bases, with 15 bases spanning the gap. CDR3 in DNA: TGTGCCAGCAGCCAATCCCCTGCGGAGCAAGAGACCCAGTACTTC. It codes for CASSQSPAEQETQYF.

The rearrangement uses TRBV30 and TRBJ2-3; 8 nucleotides agree with TRBD2. V lost 3 bases and J lost 1; bases outside the gene matches: 3. The CDR3 length is 14 residues. Looked up from germline, CDR1 is GTSNPN and CDR2 is SVGIG (reference sequence). CDR3 sequence: CAWRAGGGTDTQYF. CDR3 nucleotide sequence: TGTGCCTGGAGGGCGGGGGGCGGCACAGATACGCAGTATTTT.